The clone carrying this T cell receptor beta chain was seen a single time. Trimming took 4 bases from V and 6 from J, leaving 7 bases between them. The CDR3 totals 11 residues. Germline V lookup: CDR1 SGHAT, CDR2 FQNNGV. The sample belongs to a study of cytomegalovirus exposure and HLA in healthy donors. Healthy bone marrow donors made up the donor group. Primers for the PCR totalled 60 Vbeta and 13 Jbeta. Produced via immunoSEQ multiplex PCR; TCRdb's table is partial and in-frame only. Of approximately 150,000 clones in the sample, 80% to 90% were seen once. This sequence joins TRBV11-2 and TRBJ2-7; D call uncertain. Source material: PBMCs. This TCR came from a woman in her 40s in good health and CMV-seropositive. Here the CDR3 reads CASSSYREQYF. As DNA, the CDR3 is TGTGCCAGCAGCTCGTATCGCGAGCAGTACTTC.